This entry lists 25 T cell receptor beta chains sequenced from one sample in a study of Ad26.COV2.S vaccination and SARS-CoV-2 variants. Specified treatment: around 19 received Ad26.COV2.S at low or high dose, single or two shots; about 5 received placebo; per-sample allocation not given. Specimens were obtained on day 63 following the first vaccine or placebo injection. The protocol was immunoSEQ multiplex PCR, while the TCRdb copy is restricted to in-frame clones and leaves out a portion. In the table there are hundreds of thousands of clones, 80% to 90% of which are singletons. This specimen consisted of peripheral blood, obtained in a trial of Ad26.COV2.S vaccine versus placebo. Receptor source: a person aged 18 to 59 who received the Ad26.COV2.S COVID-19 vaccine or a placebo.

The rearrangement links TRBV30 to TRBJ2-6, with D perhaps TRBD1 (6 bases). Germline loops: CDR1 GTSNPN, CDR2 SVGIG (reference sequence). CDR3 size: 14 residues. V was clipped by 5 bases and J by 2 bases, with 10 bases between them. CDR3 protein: CAWDRSAGANVLTF. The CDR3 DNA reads TGTGCCTGGGACAGGTCTGCTGGGGCCAACGTCCTGACTTTC.

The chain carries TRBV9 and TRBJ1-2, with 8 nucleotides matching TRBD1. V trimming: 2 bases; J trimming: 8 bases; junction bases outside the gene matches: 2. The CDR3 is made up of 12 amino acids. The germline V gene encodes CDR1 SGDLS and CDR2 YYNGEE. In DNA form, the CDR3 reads TGTGCCAGCAGCGTGGGACAGGCAGGCTACACCTTC. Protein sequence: CASSVGQAGYTF.

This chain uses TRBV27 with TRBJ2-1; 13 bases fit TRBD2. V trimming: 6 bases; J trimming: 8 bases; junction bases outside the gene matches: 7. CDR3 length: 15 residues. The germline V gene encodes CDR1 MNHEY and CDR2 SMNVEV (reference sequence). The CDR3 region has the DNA TGTGCCAGCAGCGAACTAGCGGGGGGGCTCGATGAGCAGTTCTTC. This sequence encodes CASSELAGGLDEQFF.

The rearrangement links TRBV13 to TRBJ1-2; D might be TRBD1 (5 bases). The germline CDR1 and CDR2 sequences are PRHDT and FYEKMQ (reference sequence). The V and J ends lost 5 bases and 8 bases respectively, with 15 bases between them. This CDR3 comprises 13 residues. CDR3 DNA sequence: TGTGCCAGCAGCCCGGGGGGGAGTGGCGGCTACACCTTC. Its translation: CASSPGGSGGYTF.

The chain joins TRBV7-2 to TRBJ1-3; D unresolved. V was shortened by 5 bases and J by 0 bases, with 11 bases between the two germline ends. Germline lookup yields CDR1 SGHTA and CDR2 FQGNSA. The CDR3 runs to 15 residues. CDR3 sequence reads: CASSPPGTSGNTIYF. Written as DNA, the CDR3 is TGTGCCAGCAGCCCACCGGGAACCTCTGGAAACACCATATATTTT. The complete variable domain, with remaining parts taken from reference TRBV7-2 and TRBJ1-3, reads GAGVSQSPSNKVTEKGKDVELRCDPISGHTALYWYRQSLGQGLEFLIYFQGNSAPDKSGLPSDRFSAERTGGSVSTLTIQRTQQEDSAVYLCASSPPGTSGNTIYFGEGSWLTVV.

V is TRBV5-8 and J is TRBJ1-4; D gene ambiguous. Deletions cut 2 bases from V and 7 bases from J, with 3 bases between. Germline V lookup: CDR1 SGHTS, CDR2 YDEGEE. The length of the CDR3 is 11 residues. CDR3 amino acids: CASSLSEKLFF. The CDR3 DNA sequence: TGTGCCAGCAGCTTATCTGAAAAACTGTTTTTT.

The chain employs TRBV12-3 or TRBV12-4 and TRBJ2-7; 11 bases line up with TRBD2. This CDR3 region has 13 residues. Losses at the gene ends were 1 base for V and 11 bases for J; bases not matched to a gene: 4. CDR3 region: CASSLGGTSGEYF. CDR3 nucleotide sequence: TGTGCCAGCAGTTTAGGGGGGACTAGCGGCGAGTACTTC.

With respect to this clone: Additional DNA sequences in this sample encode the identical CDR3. CDR3 nucleotides: TGTGCCAGCTCTCCCCCGGGACAGGGAAGGTACGAGCAGTACTTC. Its translation is CASSPPGQGRYEQYF. The chain recombines TRBV18 with TRBJ2-7; 9 bases are a match to TRBD1. The V gene's germline CDR1 is KGHSH and CDR2 LQKENI. CDR3 length: 15 amino acids. V dropped 6 bases and J dropped 4; count of bases not matched to a gene: 10.

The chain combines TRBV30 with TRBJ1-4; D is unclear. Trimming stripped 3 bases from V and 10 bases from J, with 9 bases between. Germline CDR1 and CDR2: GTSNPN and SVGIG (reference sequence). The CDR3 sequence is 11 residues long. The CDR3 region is CAWRVLGKLFF. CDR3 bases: TGTGCCTGGAGGGTATTAGGAAAACTGTTTTTT.

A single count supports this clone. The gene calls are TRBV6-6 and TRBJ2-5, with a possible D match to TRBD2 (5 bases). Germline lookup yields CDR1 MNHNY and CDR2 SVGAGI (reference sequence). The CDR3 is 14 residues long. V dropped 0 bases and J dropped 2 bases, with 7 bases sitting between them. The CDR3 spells CASSYSRGQETQYF. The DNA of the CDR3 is TGTGCCAGCAGTTACTCTAGAGGGCAAGAGACCCAGTACTTC.

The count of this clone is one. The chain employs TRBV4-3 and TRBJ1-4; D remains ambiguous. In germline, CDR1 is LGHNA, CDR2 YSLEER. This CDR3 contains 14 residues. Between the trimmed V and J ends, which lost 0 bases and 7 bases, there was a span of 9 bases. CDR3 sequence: CASSQDAGSEKLFF. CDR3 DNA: TGCGCCAGCAGCCAAGACGCCGGGTCTGAAAAACTGTTTTTT.

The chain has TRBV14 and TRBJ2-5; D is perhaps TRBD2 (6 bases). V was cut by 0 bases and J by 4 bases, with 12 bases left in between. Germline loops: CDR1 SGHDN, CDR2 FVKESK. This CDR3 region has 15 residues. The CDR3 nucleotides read TGTGCCAGCAGCCAAGATTTCCGGGGGTCAGAGACCCAGTACTTC. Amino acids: CASSQDFRGSETQYF.

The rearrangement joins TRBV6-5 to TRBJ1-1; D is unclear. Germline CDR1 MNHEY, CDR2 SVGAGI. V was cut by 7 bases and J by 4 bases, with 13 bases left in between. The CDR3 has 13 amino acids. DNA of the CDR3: TGTGCCAGCATCTTGAGTTTTAGCACTGAAGCTTTCTTT. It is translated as CASILSFSTEAFF.

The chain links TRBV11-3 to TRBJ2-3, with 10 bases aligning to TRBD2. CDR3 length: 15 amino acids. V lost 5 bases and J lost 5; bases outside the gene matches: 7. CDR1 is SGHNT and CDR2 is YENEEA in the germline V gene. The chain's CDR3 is CASSLSGGAGDTQYF. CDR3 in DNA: TGTGCCAGCAGCCTGAGCGGGGGGGCTGGAGATACGCAGTATTTT.

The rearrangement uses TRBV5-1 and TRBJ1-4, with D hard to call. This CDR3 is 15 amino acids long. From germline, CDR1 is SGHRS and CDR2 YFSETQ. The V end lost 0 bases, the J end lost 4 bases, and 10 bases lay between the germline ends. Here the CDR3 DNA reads TGCGCCAGCAGCTTGGGACCGAACCGTAATGAAAAACTGTTTTTT. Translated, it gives CASSLGPNRNEKLFF.

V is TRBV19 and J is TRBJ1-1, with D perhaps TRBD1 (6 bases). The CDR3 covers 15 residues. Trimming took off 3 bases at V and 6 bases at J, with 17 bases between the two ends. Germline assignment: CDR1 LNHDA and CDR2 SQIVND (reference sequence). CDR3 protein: CASSISPRGLSEAFF. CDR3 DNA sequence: TGTGCCAGTAGTATTTCACCCAGGGGACTATCTGAAGCTTTCTTT.

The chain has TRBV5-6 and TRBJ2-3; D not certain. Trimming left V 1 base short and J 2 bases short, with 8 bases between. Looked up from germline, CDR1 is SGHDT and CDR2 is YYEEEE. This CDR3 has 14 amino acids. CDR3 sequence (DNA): TGTGCCAGCAGCTTGAGGATATCCACAGATACGCAGTATTTT. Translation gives CASSLRISTDTQYF.

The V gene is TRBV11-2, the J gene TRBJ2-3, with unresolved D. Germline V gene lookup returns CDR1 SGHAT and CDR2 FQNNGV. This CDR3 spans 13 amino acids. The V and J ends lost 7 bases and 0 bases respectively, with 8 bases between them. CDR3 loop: CASKLTSTDTQYF. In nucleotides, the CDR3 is TGTGCCAGCAAGCTAACTAGCACAGATACGCAGTATTTT.

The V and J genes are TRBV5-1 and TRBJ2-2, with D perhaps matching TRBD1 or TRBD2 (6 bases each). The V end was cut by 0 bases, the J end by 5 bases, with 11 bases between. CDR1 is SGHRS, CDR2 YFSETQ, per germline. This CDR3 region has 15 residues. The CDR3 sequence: CASSLASGATGELFF. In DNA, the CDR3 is TGCGCCAGCAGCTTGGCGTCGGGGGCAACCGGGGAGCTGTTTTTT.

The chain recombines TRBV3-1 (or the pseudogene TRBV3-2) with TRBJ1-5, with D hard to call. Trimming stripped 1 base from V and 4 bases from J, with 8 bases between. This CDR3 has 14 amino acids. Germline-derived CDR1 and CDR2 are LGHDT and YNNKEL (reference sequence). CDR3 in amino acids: CASSQGLGNQPQHF. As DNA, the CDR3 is TGTGCCAGCAGCCAAGGCCTGGGTAATCAGCCCCAGCATTTT.

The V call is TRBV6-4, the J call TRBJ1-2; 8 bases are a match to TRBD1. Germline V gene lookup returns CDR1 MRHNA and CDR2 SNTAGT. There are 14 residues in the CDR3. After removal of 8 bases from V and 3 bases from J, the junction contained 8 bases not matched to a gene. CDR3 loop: CASRRFRGHYGYTF. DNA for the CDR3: TGTGCCAGCCGTAGGTTCAGGGGGCACTATGGCTACACCTTC.

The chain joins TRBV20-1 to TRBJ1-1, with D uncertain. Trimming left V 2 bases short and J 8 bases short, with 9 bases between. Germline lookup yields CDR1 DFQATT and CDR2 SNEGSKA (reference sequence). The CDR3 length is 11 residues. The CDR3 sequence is CSARNPQEAFF. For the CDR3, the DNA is TGCAGTGCTAGAAACCCTCAAGAAGCTTTCTTT.

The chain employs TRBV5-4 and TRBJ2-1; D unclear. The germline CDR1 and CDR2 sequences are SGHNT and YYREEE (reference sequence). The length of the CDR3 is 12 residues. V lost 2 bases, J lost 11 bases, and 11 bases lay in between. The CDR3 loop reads CASSFSLGQQFF. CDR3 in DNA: TGTGCCAGCAGCTTTTCTCTAGGGCAGCAGTTCTTC.

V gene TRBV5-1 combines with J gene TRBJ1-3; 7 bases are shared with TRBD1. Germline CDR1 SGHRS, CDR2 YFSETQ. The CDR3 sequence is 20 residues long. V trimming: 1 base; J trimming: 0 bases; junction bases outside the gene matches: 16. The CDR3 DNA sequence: TGCGCCAGCAGCTTGCCCTCCGCTGCCGACAGGGAACCCTCTGGAAACACCATATATTTT. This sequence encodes CASSLPSAADREPSGNTIYF.

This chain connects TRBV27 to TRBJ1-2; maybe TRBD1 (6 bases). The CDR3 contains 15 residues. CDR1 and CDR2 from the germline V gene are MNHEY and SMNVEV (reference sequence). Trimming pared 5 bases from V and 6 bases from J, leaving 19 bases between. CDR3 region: CASSRRGPRLHGYTF. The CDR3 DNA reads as TGTGCCAGCAGTCGGCGGGGGCCCAGACTTCATGGCTACACCTTC.